Listed below are T cell receptor beta chains from one sample, sequenced in a study of cytomegalovirus exposure and HLA in healthy donors. The protocol was immunoSEQ multiplex PCR, while the TCRdb copy is restricted to in-frame clones and leaves out a portion. The sample includes approximately 96,000 clones, about 74% of them seen just once. The sequenced material came from PBMCs. The receptors were gathered from a male donor in good health and CMV-seronegative. CDR3s leave out the opening cysteine and the closing phenylalanine or tryptophan.

>TRBV13|TRBJ1-4
ASSYSGKANEKLF
>TRBV30|TRBJ2-1
AWLASSSYNEQF
>TRBV2|TRBJ1-5
ASSLDRGDQH
>TRBV9|TRBJ1-3
ASSVDSGPGNTIY
>TRBV28|TRBJ1-2
ASSFLLANYGYT
>TRBV5-5|TRBJ2-7
ASSRDRNYEQY
>TRBV27|TRBJ2-5
ASRGTSGTGKTQY
>TRBV28|TRBJ1-3
ATGTAGNTIY
>TRBV9|TRBJ2-3
ASSRGQGVDTQY
>TRBV14|TRBJ1-4
ASSQGKGDEKLF
>TRBV7-9|TRBJ1-4
ASSLSGVITNEKLF
>TRBV5-1|TRBJ2-7
ASSSWTGGISSGEQY
>TRBV6-5|TRBJ2-2
ASSEATGSAGELF
>TRBV28|TRBJ1-1
ASRGDTEAF
>TRBV4-3|TRBJ2-7
ASSQVGGTYEQY
>TRBV7-9|TRBJ1-4
ASSLGQGNEKLF
>TRBV5-1|TRBJ2-3
ASSTPLASADTQY
>TRBV5-4|TRBJ2-1
ASSPGSSYNEQF
>TRBV15|TRBJ2-7
ATSSQKAGYGPYEQY
>TRBV7-9|TRBJ2-1
ASSVSGTSYNEQF
>TRBV5-4|TRBJ2-1
ASSLDEGWSEQF
>TRBV5-1|TRBJ2-7
ASKVDSSYEQY
>TRBV6-5|TRBJ2-7
ASSYSRGNEQH
>TRBV27|TRBJ2-2
ASSSSAGTRPNTGELF
>TRBV7-9|TRBJ1-1
ASSFAGGFTEAF
>TRBV30|TRBJ1-2
AWIHRTGGASGYGYT
>TRBV4-2|TRBJ2-1
ASSQEPGFAYNEQF
>TRBV5-1|TRBJ2-5
ASSSGQGGETQY
>TRBV27|TRBJ1-1
ASSWAGDTEAF
>TRBV29-1|TRBJ2-7
SVEDLTSGGYEQY
>TRBV29-1|TRBJ2-3
SVERGRADTDTQY
>TRBV11-3|TRBJ2-1
ASSPRTTSRYNEQF
>TRBV9|TRBJ2-2
ASSEHSGSRTGELF
>TRBV28|TRBJ2-7
ASSLYRDSAYEQY
>TRBV5-1|TRBJ2-1
ASSLGDYRPYNEQF
>TRBV30|TRBJ1-1
AWDTGTANTEAF
>TRBV5-1|TRBJ2-1
ASSRASGTINEQF
>TRBV10-3|TRBJ2-3
AISELLAASTDTQY
>TRBV5-1|TRBJ2-3
ASSPWTGEFPDTQY
>TRBV2|TRBJ2-3
ASSARTSGTDTQY
>TRBV29-1|TRBJ2-1
SVEASGSFLFGNEQF